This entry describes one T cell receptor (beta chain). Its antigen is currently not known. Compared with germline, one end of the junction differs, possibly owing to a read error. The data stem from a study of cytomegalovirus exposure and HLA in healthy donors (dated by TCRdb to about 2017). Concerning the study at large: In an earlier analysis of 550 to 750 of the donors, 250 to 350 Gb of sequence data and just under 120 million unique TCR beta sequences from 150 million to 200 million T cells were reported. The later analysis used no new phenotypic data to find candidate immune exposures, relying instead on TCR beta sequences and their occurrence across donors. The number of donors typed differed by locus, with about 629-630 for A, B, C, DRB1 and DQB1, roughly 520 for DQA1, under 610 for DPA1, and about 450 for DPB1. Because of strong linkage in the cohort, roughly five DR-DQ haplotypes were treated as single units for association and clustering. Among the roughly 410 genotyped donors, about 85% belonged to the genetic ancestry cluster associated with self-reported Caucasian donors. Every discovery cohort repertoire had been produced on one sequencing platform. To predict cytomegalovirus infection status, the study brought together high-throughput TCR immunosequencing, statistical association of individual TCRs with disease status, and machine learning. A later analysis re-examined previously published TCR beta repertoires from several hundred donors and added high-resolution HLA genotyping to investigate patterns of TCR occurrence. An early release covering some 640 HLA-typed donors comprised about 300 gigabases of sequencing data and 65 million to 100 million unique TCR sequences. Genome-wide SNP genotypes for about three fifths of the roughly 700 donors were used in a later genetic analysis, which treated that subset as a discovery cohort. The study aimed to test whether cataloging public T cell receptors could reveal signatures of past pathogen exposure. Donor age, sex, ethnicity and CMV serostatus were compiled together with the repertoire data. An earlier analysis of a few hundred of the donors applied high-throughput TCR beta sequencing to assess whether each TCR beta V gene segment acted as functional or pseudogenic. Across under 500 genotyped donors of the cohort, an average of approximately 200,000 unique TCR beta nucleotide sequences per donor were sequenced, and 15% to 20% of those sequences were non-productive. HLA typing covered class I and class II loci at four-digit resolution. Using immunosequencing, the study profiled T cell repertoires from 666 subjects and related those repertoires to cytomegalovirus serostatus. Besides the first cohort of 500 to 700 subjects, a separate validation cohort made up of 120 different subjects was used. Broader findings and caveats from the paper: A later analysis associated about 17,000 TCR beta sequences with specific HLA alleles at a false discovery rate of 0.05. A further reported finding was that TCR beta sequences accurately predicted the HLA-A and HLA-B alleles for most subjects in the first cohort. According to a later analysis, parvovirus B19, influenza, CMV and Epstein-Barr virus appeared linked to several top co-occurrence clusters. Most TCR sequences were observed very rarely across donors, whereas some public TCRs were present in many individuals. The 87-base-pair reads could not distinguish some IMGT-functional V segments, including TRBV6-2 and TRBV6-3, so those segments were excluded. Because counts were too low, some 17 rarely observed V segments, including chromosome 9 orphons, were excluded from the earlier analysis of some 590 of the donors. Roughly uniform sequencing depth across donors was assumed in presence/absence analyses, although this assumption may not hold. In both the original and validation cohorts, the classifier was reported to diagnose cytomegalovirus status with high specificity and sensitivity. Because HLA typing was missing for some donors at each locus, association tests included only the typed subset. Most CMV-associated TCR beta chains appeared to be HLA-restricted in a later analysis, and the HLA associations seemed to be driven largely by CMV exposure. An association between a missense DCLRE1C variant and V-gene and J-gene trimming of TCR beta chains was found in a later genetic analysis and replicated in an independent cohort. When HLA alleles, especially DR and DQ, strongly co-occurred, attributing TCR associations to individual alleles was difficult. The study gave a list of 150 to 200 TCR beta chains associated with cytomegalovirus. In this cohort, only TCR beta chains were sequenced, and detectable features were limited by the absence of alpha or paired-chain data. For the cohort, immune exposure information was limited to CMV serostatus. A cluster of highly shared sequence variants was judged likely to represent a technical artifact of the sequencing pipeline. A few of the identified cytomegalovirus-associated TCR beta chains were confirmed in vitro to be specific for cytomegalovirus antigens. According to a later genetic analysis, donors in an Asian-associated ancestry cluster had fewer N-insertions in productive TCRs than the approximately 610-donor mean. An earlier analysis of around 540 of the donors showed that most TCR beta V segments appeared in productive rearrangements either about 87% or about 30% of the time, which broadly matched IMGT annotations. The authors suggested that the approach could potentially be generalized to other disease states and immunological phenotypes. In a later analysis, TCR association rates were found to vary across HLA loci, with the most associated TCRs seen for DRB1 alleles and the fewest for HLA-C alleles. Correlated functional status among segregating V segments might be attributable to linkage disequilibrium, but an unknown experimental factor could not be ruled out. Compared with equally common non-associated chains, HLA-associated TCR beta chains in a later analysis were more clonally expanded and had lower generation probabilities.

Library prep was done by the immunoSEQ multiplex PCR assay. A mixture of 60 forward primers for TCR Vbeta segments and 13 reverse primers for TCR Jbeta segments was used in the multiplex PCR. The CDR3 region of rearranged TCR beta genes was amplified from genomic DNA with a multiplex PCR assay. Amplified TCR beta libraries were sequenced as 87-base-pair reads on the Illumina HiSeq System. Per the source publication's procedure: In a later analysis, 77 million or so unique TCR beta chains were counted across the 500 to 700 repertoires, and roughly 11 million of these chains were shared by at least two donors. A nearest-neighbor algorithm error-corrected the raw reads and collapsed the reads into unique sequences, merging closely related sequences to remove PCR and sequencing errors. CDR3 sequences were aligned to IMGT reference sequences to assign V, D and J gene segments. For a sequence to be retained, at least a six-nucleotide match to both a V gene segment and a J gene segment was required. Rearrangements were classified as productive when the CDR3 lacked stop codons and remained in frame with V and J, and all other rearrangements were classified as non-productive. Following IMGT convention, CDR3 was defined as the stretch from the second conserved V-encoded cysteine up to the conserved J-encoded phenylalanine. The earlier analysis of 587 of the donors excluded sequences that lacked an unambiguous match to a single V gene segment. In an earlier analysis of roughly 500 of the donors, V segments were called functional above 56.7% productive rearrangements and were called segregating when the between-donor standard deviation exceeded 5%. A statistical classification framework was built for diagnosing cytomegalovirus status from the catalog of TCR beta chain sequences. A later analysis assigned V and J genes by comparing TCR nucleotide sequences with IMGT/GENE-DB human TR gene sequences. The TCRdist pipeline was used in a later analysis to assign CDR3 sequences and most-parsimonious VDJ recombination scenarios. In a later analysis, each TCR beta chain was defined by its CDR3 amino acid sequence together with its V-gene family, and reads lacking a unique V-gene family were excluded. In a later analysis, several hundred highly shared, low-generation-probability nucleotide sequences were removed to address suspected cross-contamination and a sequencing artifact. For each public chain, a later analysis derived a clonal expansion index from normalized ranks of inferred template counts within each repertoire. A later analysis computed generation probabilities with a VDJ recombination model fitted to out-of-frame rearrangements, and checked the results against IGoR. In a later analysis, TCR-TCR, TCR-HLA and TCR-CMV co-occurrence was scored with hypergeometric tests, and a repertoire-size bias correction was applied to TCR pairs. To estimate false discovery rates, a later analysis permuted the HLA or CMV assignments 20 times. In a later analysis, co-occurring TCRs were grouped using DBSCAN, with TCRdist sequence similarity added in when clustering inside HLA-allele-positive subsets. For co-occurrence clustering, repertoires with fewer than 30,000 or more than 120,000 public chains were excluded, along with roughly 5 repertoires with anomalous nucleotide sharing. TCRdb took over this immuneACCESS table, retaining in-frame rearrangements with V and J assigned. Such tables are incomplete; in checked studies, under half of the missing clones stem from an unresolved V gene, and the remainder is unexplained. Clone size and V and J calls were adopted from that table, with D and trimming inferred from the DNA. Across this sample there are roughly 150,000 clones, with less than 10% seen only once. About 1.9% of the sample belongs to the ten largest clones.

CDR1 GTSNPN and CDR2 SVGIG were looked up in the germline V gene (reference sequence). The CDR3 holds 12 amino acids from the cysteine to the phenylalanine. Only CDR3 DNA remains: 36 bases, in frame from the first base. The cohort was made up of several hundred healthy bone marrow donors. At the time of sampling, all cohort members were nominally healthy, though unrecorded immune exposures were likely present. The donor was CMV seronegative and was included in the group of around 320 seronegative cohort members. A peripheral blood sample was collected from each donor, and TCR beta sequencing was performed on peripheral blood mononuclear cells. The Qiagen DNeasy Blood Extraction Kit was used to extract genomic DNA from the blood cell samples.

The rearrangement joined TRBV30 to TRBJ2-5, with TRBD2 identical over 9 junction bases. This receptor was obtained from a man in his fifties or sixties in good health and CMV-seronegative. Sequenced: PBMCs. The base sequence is TGTGCATGGAGGGAGCGGGGGGAGAACCAGTACTTC. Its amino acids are CAWRERGENQYF.